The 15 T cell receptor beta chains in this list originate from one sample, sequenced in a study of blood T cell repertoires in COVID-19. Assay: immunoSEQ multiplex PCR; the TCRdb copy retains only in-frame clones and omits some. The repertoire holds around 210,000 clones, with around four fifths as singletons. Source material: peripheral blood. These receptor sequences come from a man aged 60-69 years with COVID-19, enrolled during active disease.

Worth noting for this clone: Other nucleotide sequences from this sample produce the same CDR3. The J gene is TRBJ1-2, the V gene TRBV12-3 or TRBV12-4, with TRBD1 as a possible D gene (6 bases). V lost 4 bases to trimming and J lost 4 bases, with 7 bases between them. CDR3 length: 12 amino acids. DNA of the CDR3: TGTGCCAGCAGTTCGGACAGCTATGGCTACACCTTC. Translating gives CASSSDSYGYTF.

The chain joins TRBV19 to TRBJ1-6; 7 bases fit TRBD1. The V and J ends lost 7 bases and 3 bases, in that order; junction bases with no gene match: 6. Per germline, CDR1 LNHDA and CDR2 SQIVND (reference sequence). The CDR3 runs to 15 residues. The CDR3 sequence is CASTRDSDYNSPLHF. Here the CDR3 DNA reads TGTGCCAGTACCCGGGACAGCGACTATAATTCACCCCTCCACTTT.

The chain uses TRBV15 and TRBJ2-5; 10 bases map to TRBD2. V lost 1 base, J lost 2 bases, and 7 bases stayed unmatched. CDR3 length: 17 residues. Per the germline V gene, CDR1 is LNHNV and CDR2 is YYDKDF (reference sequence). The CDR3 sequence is CATSRGPTSGKQETQYF. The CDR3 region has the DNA TGTGCCACCAGCAGAGGCCCAACTAGCGGGAAGCAAGAGACCCAGTACTTC.

The CDR3 DNA reads as TGTGCCAGCAGCTCCCCACTCCTCTCGGGAAAACTGTTTTTT. It is translated as CASSSPLLSGKLFF. This rearrangement joins TRBV7-9 to TRBJ1-4; D gene ambiguous. The germline V and J ends were trimmed by 4 bases and 10 bases, with 16 bases remaining between them. The CDR3 loop spans 14 amino acids. Germline-derived CDR1 and CDR2 are SEHNR and FQNEAQ (reference sequence).

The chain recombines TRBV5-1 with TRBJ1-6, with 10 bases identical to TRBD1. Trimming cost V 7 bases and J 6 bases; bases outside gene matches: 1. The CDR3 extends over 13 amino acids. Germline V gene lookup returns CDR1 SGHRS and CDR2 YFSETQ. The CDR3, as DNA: TGCGCCAGCCGGGACAGGGGTAATTCACCCCTCCACTTT. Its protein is CASRDRGNSPLHF.

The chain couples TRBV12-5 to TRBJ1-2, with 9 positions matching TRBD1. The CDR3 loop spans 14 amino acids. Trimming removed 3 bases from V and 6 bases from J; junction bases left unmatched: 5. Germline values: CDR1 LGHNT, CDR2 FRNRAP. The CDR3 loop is CASGLSDRGNGYTF. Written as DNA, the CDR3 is TGTGCTAGTGGTTTATCCGACAGGGGGAATGGCTACACCTTC.

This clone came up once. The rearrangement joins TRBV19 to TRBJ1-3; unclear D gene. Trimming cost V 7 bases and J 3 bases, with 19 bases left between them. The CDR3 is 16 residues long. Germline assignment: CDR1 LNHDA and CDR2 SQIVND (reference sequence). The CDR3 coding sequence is TGTGCCAGTATGGGTAAGGCGGGATCGAGTGGAAACACCATATATTTT. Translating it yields CASMGKAGSSGNTIYF. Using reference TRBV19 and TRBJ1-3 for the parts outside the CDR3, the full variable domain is DGGITQSPKYLFRKEGQNVTLSCEQNLNHDAMYWYRQDPGQGLRLIYYSQIVNDFQKGDIAEGYSVSREKKESFPLTVTSAQKNPTAFYLCASMGKAGSSGNTIYFGEGSWLTVV.

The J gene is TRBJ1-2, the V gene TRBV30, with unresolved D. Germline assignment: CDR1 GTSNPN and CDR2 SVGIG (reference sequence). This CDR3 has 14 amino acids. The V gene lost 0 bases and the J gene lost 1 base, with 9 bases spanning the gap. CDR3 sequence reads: CAWSVNSYNYGYTF. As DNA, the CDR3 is TGTGCCTGGAGTGTAAACAGCTATAACTATGGCTACACCTTC.

In DNA, the CDR3 is TGTGCCAGCCAAGGGTGGGGACAGGGAAGCTACGAGCAGTACTTC. Protein sequence: CASQGWGQGSYEQYF. The chain combines TRBV27 with TRBJ2-7; 9 bases fit TRBD1. CDR1 and CDR2 (germline): MNHEY, SMNVEV (reference sequence). CDR3 size: 15 residues. V was clipped by 8 bases and J by 3 bases; unmatched bases: 11.

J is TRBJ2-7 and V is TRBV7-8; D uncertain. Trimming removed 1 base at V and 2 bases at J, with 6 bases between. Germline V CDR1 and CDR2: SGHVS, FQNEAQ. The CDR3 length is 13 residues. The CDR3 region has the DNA TGTGCCAGCAGCTTAGTTCTCGCCTACGAGCAGTACTTC. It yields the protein CASSLVLAYEQYF.

This CDR3 is CASSYTGQSQPQHF. The CDR3 DNA reads TGTGCCAGCAGTTACACAGGGCAGAGTCAGCCCCAGCATTTT. V is TRBV6-6 and J is TRBJ1-5; TRBD1 might be the D (6 bases). Germline values: CDR1 MNHNY, CDR2 SVGAGI (reference sequence). This CDR3 has 14 residues. V was trimmed by 2 bases and J by 6 bases, leaving 11 bases between them.

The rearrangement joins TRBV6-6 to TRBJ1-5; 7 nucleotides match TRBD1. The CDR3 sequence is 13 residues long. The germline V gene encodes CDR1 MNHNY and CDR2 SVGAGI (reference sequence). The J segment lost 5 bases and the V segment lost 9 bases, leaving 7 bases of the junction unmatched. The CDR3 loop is CASHRDSYQPQHF. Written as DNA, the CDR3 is TGTGCCAGTCACCGGGACAGTTATCAGCCCCAGCATTTT.

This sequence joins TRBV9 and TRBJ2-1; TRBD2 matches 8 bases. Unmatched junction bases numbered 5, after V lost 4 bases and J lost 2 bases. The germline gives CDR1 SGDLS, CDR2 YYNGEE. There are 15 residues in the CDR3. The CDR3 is CASSFREGAYNEQFF. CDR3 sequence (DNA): TGTGCCAGCAGCTTCCGGGAGGGAGCCTACAATGAGCAGTTCTTC.

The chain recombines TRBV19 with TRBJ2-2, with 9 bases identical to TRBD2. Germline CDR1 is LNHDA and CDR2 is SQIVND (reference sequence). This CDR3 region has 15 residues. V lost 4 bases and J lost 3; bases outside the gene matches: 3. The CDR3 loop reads CASSTIAGDTGELFF. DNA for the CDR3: TGTGCCAGTAGTACAATAGCGGGAGACACCGGGGAGCTGTTTTTT.

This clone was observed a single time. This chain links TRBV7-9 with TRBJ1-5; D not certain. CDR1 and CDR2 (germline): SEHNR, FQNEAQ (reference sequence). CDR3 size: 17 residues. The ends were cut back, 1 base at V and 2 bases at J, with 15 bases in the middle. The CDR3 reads CASSLVSASRGNQPQHF. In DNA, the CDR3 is TGTGCCAGCAGCTTAGTGTCAGCCAGTCGGGGCAATCAGCCCCAGCATTTT.